This T cell receptor (beta chain) was found in a study of beta chain features in type 1 diabetes. Study details: When patients were set against healthy donors, age, gender and cell yields were similar.

Findings and limits, study-wide: When VDJ junctions were examined, type 1 diabetes patients showed fewer insertions and more deletions. TCRB CDR3s were moderately but significantly shorter in Type 1 diabetes patients in all four CD4+ subsets.

Of note for this clone: Its antigen is still unknown.

The entirety of the isolated RNA underwent reverse transcription, so expressed TCRB transcripts were sequenced. Repertoires were generated with immunoSEQ multiplex PCR, while TCRdb's copy carries only in-frame clones and drops some. Here the sample spans hundreds of thousands of clones, 11% being singletons. CDR1 and CDR2 from the germline V gene are SGHDN and FVKESK. J was trimmed by 2 bases and V by 4 bases; bases with no gene match: 5. There are 15 residues in the CDR3. V and J are TRBV14 and TRBJ2-3, with 8 bases aligning to TRBD2. The specimen was naive CD4+ T cells from blood. The clonotype originates from a man aged 25-40 years with type 1 diabetes. CDR3 amino acids: CASSLLAGSTDTQYF. The CDR3 DNA is TGTGCCAGCAGCCTCTTAGCGGGGTCCACAGATACGCAGTATTTT.